The 16 T cell receptor beta chains given below trace back to one sample, sequenced in a study of T cells in Graves' hyperthyroidism and ophthalmopathy. RNA transcripts provided the source from which TCR beta CDR3 regions were amplified. During a first-round RT-PCR of the TCR CDR3, the HTBI primer set was used. TCRdb redid the calling of the multiplex PCR reads with MiXCR, one entry per CDR3 protein. The sample consists of 300,000 or so distinct CDR3 sequences, about 18% of them appearing once. What was sequenced was blood. Source of these receptors: a woman aged 45-65 years with Graves' hyperthyroidism.

This clonotype was counted at least ten times. The chain employs TRBV20-1 and TRBJ1-6; maybe TRBD1 (5 bases). V lost 7 bases and J 10 bases, leaving 20 bases between the germline ends. There are 14 residues in the CDR3. CDR1 DFQATT and CDR2 SNEGSKA come from the germline V gene (reference sequence). CDR3: CSVQQSTRGSPLHF. The CDR3 coding sequence is TGCAGTGTCCAACAATCTACTAGGGGATCACCCCTCCACTTT.

The rearrangement links TRBV12-3 or TRBV12-4 to TRBJ1-1, with 11 nucleotides matching TRBD1. This CDR3 region has 15 residues. Unmatched junction bases numbered 2, after V lost 2 bases and J lost 3 bases. The CDR3 region has the DNA TGTGCCAGCAGTTTACCGGGACAGGGGGACACTGAAGCTTTCTTT. Translation gives CASSLPGQGDTEAFF.

Regarding this clonotype: A much larger clonotype is one base distant, so this may be a read error. The chain uses TRBV29-1 and TRBJ2-1; 12 nucleotides match TRBD2. There are 16 residues in the CDR3. Germline CDR1 reads SQVTM; CDR2 reads ANQGSEA. CDR3 bases: TGCAGCGGCCTAGCGGGGGGGTTAAGCTCCTGCAATGAGCAGTTCTTC. Residues: CSGLAGGLSSCNEQFF.

This clonotype was seen ten or more times. The CDR3, as DNA: TGCGCCAGCCGGACCTCCGGGACGATCTACAATGAGCAGTTCTTC. It is translated as CASRTSGTIYNEQFF. The chain couples TRBV5-1 to TRBJ2-1, with D perhaps assigned TRBD1 or TRBD2 (5 bases each). V shed 7 bases and J shed 3 bases, with 17 bases lying between them. Germline CDR1 reads SGHRS; CDR2 reads YFSETQ. This CDR3 contains 15 residues.

The genes are TRBV12-3 or TRBV12-4 and TRBJ2-1; D perhaps matches TRBD1 (6 bases). Trimming stripped 6 bases from V and 2 bases from J, with 17 bases between. This CDR3 spans 16 amino acids. DNA of the CDR3: TGTGCCAGCAGGTCCCCCTCCGGGACAACCTACAATGAGCAGTTCTTC. This codes for CASRSPSGTTYNEQFF.

This clonotype was picked up many times. The chain recombines TRBV20-1 with TRBJ1-2; no reliable D call. With 3 bases removed from V and 0 bases from J, the gap between germline ends came to 8 bases. The CDR3 loop spans 13 amino acids. CDR1 is DFQATT, CDR2 SNEGSKA, per germline (reference sequence). CDR3 in DNA: TGCAGTGCTAGGGACGGAGCTAACTATGGCTACACCTTC. Its protein is CSARDGANYGYTF.

This clonotype showed up just a few times. The gene calls are TRBV20-1 and TRBJ2-4; D gene unclear. This CDR3 contains 12 residues. Germline loops: CDR1 DFQATT, CDR2 SNEGSKA (reference sequence). Trimming stripped 6 bases from V and 6 bases from J, with 12 bases between. The CDR3 bases are TGCAGTGCCCCCGCCGGCAGAAACATTCAGTACTTC. Its protein is CSAPAGRNIQYF.

The sample holds many counts of this clonotype. This rearrangement joins TRBV11-2 to TRBJ2-5, with 13 nucleotides matching TRBD2. The CDR3 is made up of 16 amino acids. The V gene end was trimmed by 5 bases and the J gene end by 5 bases; junction bases not matched to a gene: 8. The germline CDR1 and CDR2 sequences are SGHAT and FQNNGV. This CDR3 is CASSQGLAGAWETQYF. CDR3 bases: TGTGCCAGCAGCCAAGGACTAGCGGGGGCCTGGGAGACCCAGTACTTC.

This clonotype was seen a handful of times. The genes are TRBV12-3 or TRBV12-4 and TRBJ2-4; 10 bases agree with TRBD2. Unmatched junction bases numbered 4, after V lost 4 bases and J lost 7 bases. The CDR3 extends over 14 amino acids. This CDR3 reads CASSSGTSANIQYF. In nucleotides, the CDR3 is TGTGCCAGCAGTTCGGGGACTAGCGCTAACATTCAGTACTTC.

This clonotype was observed a handful of times. This sequence joins TRBV10-3 and TRBJ2-7; D gene ambiguous. Germline lookup yields CDR1 ENHRY and CDR2 SYGVKD. V was trimmed by 1 base and J by 7 bases, leaving 17 bases between them. The CDR3 contains 15 residues. The chain's CDR3 is CAISELRQQIWEQYF. In nucleotides, the CDR3 is TGTGCCATCAGTGAGTTGCGTCAGCAAATCTGGGAGCAGTACTTC.

In this sample, this clonotype turned up many times. The genes are TRBV29-1 and TRBJ1-2, with D possibly matching TRBD1 (6 bases). Trimming pared 6 bases from V and 7 bases from J, leaving 15 bases between. The CDR3 has 12 residues. CDR1 is SQVTM, CDR2 ANQGSEA, per germline. CDR3 sequence reads: CSVADSAAGYTF. The CDR3 nucleotides are TGCAGCGTGGCGGACAGTGCCGCTGGCTACACCTTC.

V is TRBV14 and J is TRBJ2-3; possibly TRBD2 for D (6 bases). Germline-derived CDR1 and CDR2 are SGHDN and FVKESK. The length of the CDR3 is 20 residues. V was cut by 4 bases and J by 6 bases, with 32 bases left in between. In DNA form, the CDR3 reads TGTGCCAGCAGCCGCCTGGAGCTCGGACTATTTGACTCCTCGTGGGATACGCAGTATTTT. Amino acid sequence: CASSRLELGLFDSSWDTQYF.

This clonotype was counted many times. CDR3 coding DNA: TGTGCCAGCAGTGAATCGGGGTCGGCTGGCTACACCTTC. It specifies CASSESGSAGYTF. The chain has TRBV6-1 and TRBJ1-2; D gene unclear. Germline lookup yields CDR1 MNHNS and CDR2 SASEGT. V was clipped by 2 bases and J by 7 bases, with 11 bases between them. The CDR3 runs to 13 residues.

This clonotype occurred a few times. Here the CDR3 reads CASRQPEKLFF. The CDR3 DNA sequence: TGTGCCAGCAGACAGCCCGAAAAACTGTTTTTT. This sequence joins TRBV2 and TRBJ1-4; D gene ambiguous. This CDR3 is 11 amino acids long. With 6 bases removed from V and 8 bases from J, the gap between germline ends came to 7 bases. CDR1 is SNHLY and CDR2 is FYNNEI in the germline V gene. The full variable domain, in which reference TRBV2 and TRBJ1-4 provide the parts outside the CDR3, is EPEVTQTPSHQVTQMGQEVILRCVPISNHLYFYWYRQILGQKVEFLVSFYNNEISEKSEIFDDQFSVERPDGSNFTLKIRSTKLEDSAMYFCASRQPEKLFFGSGTQLSVL.

This clonotype was seen many times. This chain joins TRBV12-3 or TRBV12-4 and TRBJ2-7; the D is unclear. The CDR3 sequence is 13 residues long. Trimming cost V 6 bases and J 7 bases, with 16 bases left between them. CDR3 coding DNA: TGTGCCAGCAGCCCGTCCATACTTGGGGAGCAGTACTTC. Protein sequence: CASSPSILGEQYF.

This clonotype was recorded at least ten times. The J gene is TRBJ2-4, the V gene TRBV6-1, with 7 bases matching TRBD2. The CDR3 is 18 amino acids. V lost 5 bases to trimming and J lost 1 base; unmatched junction nucleotides: 14. The germline V gene encodes CDR1 MNHNS and CDR2 SASEGT. This CDR3 is CASSSRSGALVAKNIQYF. In DNA, the CDR3 is TGTGCCAGCAGTTCAAGAAGCGGGGCGCTGGTCGCCAAAAACATTCAGTACTTC.